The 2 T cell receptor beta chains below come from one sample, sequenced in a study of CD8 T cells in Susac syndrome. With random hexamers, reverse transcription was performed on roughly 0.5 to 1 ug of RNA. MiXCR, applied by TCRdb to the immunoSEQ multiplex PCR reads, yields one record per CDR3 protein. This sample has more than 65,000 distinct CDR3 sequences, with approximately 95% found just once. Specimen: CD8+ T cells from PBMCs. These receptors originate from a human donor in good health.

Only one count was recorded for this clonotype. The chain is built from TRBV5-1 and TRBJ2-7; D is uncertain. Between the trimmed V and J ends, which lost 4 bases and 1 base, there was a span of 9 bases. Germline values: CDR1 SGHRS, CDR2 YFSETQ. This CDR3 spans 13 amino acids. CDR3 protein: CASSQAGSYEQYF. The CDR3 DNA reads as TGCGCCAGCAGCCAAGCCGGTTCCTACGAGCAGTACTTC.

The CDR3 here is CASSLGIGSYEQYV. CDR3 DNA: TGTGCCAGCAGCTTAGGCATCGGTTCCTACGAGCAGTACGTC. The chain combines TRBV7-2 with TRBJ2-7; D is unclear. Germline V gives CDR1 SGHTA, CDR2 FQGNSA. The CDR3 loop spans 14 amino acids. Trimming removed 1 base at V and 1 base at J, with 8 bases between.